Listed here is a single T cell receptor beta chain. In the authors' methods: Using reference gene primer amplification, nucleated cell counts were estimated. This table comes from immunoSEQ multiplex PCR, and its TCRdb copy is limited to in-frame clones, with some not included. V and J calls and clone size are copied from that table; D and trimming were computed from the DNA. The sample contains some 90,000 clones, 80% of which appear only once. The CDR3 is 14 amino acids. V shed 4 bases, J shed 7 bases, and the junction held 6 bases outside the gene matches. Per germline, CDR1 LGHDT and CDR2 YNNKEL (reference sequence). The sample originates from a study of blood T cell repertoires in COVID-19. Background on the study: Acute and convalescent COVID-19 specimens originated in the United States, Italy and Spain. T cells, B-cell-depleted T cells, or PBMCs provided the cDNA or gDNA that served as material.

The rearrangement joins TRBV3-1 (or the pseudogene TRBV3-2) to TRBJ1-5, with TRBD1 matching 8 bases. The sample consisted of peripheral blood. The receptor was derived from an older woman with acute or convalescent COVID-19. CDR3 protein: CASSPRQGQQPQHF. Written as DNA, the CDR3 is TGTGCCAGCAGCCCTCGACAGGGGCAACAGCCCCAGCATTTT.